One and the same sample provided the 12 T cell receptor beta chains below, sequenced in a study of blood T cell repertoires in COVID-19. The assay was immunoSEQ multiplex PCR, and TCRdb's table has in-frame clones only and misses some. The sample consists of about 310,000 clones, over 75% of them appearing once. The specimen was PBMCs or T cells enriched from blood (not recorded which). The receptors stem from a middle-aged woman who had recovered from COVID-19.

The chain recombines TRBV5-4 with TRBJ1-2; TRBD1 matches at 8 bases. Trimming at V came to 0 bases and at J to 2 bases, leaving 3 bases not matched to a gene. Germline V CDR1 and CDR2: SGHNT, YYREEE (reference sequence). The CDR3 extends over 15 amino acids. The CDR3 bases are TGTGCCAGCAGCTTGGATACAGGGGGAAACTATGGCTACACCTTC. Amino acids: CASSLDTGGNYGYTF.

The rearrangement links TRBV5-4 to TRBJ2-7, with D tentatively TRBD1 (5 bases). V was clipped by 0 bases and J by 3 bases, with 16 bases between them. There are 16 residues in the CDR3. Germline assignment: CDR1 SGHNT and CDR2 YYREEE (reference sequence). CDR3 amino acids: CASSLAGRIDYYEQYF. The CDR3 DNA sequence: TGTGCCAGCAGCTTGGCAGGGCGCATTGATTACTACGAGCAGTACTTC.

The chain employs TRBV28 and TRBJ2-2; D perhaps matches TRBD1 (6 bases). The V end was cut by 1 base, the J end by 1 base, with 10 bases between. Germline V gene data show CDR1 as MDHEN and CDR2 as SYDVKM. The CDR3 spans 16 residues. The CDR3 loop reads CASSLLSGVNTGELFF. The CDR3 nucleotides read TGTGCCAGCAGTTTATTGTCAGGGGTGAACACCGGGGAGCTGTTTTTT.

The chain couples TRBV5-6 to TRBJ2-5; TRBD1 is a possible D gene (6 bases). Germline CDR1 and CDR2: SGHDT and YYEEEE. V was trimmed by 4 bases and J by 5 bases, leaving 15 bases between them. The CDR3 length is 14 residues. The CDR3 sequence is CASSVIIRGETQYF. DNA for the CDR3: TGTGCCAGCAGCGTCATAATTAGGGGGGAGACCCAGTACTTC.

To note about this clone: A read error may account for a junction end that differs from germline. As DNA, the CDR3 is TGTGCCAGCAGCCCGGGACTAGCGGCGATTATTTACGAGCAGTATTTC. Translating gives CASSPGLAAIIYEQYF. The chain joins TRBV28 to TRBJ2-7; 11 nucleotides agree with TRBD2. The CDR3 length is 16 residues. Germline CDR1 reads MDHEN; CDR2 reads SYDVKM.

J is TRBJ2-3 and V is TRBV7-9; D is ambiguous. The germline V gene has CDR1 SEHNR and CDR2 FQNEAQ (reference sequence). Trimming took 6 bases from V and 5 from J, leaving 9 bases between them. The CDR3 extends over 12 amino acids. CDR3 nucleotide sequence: TGTGCCAGCAGTCGAGGTAGAGATACGCAGTATTTT. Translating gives CASSRGRDTQYF.

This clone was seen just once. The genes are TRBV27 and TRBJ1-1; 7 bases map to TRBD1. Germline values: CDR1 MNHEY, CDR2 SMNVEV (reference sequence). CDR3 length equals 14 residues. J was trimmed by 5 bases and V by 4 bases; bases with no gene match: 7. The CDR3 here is CASSSLQGNTEAFF. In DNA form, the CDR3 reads TGTGCCAGCAGTTCCCTACAGGGGAATACTGAAGCTTTCTTT.

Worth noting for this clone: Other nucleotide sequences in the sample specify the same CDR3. The CDR3: CASSVGPGDTQYF. Here the CDR3 DNA reads TGTGCCAGCAGCGTCGGCCCGGGGGATACGCAGTATTTT. The chain carries TRBV9 and TRBJ2-3, with a tentative D call TRBD2 (5 bases). Trimming removed 2 bases at V and 6 bases at J, with 10 bases between. Germline lookup yields CDR1 SGDLS and CDR2 YYNGEE. This CDR3 is 13 amino acids long.

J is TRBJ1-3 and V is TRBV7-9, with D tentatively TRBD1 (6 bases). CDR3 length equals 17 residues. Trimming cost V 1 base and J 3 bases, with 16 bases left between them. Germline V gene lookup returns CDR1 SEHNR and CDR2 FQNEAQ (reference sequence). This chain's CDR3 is CASSLGSRGAIGNTIYF. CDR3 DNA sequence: TGTGCCAGCAGCTTAGGGTCCAGGGGCGCGATTGGAAACACCATATATTTT.

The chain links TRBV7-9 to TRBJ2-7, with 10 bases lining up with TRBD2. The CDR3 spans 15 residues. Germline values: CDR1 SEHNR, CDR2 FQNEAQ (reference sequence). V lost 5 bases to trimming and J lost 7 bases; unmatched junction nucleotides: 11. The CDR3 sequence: CASSPLAGASGEQYF. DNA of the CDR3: TGTGCCAGCAGCCCCCTAGCGGGAGCCTCCGGGGAGCAGTACTTC.

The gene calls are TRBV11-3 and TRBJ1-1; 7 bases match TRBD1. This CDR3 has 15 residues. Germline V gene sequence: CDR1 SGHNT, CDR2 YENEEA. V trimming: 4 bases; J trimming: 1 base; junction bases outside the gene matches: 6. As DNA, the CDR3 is TGTGCCAGCAGCTCCCCGGGGACAGCGAACACTGAAGCTTTCTTT. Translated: CASSSPGTANTEAFF.

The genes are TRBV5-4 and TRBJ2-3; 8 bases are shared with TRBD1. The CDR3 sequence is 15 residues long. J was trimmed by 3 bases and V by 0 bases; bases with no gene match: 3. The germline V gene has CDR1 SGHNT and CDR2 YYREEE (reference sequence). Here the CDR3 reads CASSLERTGTDTQYF. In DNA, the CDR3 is TGTGCCAGCAGCTTGGAGAGGACAGGGACAGATACGCAGTATTTT. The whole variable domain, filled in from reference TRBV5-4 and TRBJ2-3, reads ETGVTQSPTHLIKTRGQQVTLRCSSQSGHNTVSWYQQALGQGPQFIFQYYREEENGRGNFPPRFSGLQFPNYSSELNVNALELDDSALYLCASSLERTGTDTQYFGPGTRLTVL.